This T cell receptor beta chain came from a study of Graves' ophthalmopathy and Graves' hyperthyroidism. Beta-chain TCR CDR3 regions were amplified from RNA transcripts. The first round was an RT-PCR with HTBI primers, and the second round was a multiplex PCR. TCRdb re-called the multiplex PCR reads with MiXCR, one entry per CDR3 protein. The sample holds approximately 700,000 distinct CDR3 sequences, approximately 39% seen once. This CDR3 spans 16 amino acids. V was clipped by 3 bases and J by 3 bases; unmatched bases: 6. Looked up from germline, CDR1 is LNHDA and CDR2 is SQIVND (reference sequence).

This rearrangement joins TRBV19 to TRBJ2-2, with 8 bases matching TRBD2. Sample: peripheral blood. The TCR sequence derives from an adult man with Graves' ophthalmopathy. The CDR3 DNA reads as TGTGCCAGTAGTATTTCTAGCGGGTTGTACACCGGGGAGCTGTTTTTT. Translating gives CASSISSGLYTGELFF.